This TCR beta chain came from a study of control samples from healthy donors and cancer patients. Measured with immunoSEQ multiplex PCR; TCRdb has only the in-frame clones, and not every one. The sample holds about 59,000 clones, approximately 92% seen once. V was shortened by 6 bases and J by 5 bases, with 17 bases between the two germline ends. CDR1 and CDR2 (germline): MNHEY, SVGAGI. The CDR3 is made up of 15 amino acids. Specimen: PBMCs. The chain is built from TRBV6-5 and TRBJ2-1; either TRBD1 or TRBD2 may fit D (6 bases each). This TCR came from a man aged 35-49 years with colorectal cancer. In DNA form, the CDR3 reads TGTGCCAGCAGCCTCCGGGACACGGGGGACAATGAGCAGTTCTTC. Protein sequence: CASSLRDTGDNEQFF.